A single sample is the source of the 19 T cell receptor beta chains below, sequenced in a study of T cell clones after liver transplantation. This table comes from immunoSEQ multiplex PCR, and its TCRdb copy is limited to in-frame clones, with some not included. The sample carries more than 10,000 clones, over 65% recorded once. The sample in question was CD8+ T cells from blood, obtained at the 22-month timepoint. The origin of the receptors is a human patient who received a liver transplant. A share of the T cells may be of graft donor origin.

The J gene is TRBJ2-1, the V gene TRBV28; D is possibly TRBD1 (5 bases). Trimming stripped 5 bases from V and 7 bases from J, with 21 bases between. This CDR3 comprises 16 residues. The germline gives CDR1 MDHEN, CDR2 SYDVKM. CDR3 amino acids: CASSANGEGAINEQFF. CDR3 DNA sequence: TGTGCCAGCAGTGCGAACGGTGAAGGGGCAATTAATGAGCAGTTCTTC.

Concerning this clone itself: Other nucleotide sequences in the sample specify the same CDR3. The chain uses TRBV12-5 and TRBJ2-7; 10 bases are a match to TRBD1. Trimming cost V 7 bases and J 5 bases; bases outside gene matches: 5. This CDR3 is built from 13 residues. Germline CDR1 LGHNT, CDR2 FRNRAP. Here the CDR3 DNA reads TGTGCTAGTGCTCCGACAGGGGGCCACGAGCAGTACTTC. Translation gives CASAPTGGHEQYF.

The V call is TRBV4-3, the J call TRBJ2-7, with 7 positions matching TRBD2. CDR1 and CDR2 from the germline V gene are LGHNA and YSLEER. The V segment lost 3 bases and the J segment 2 bases; nucleotides outside the gene matches: 7. The CDR3 consists of 15 residues. CDR3 coding DNA: TGCGCCAGCAGCCAGGGGGGAGGGCCAGCCTACGAGCAGTACTTC. This translates into CASSQGGGPAYEQYF.

The chain has TRBV6-6 and TRBJ2-1, with D unresolved. This CDR3 has 11 residues. Between the trimmed V and J ends, which lost 4 bases and 6 bases, there was a span of 4 bases. The germline V gene has CDR1 MNHNY and CDR2 SVGAGI (reference sequence). The CDR3 nucleotides read TGTGCCAGCAGTTTTAGCAATGAGCAGTTCTTC. It is translated as CASSFSNEQFF.

This chain connects TRBV27 to TRBJ2-7; D possibly corresponds to TRBD2 (6 bases). The CDR3 length is 11 residues. Trimming pared 5 bases from V and 4 bases from J, leaving 6 bases between. Germline V gives CDR1 MNHEY, CDR2 SMNVEV (reference sequence). The CDR3 DNA follows: TGTGCCAGCAGTGCGGGGTACGAGCAGTACTTC. This gives the protein CASSAGYEQYF.

This clone has at least ten counts. Other DNA sequences within the sample encode an identical CDR3. The chain joins TRBV19 to TRBJ2-1; D call uncertain. The ends were cut back, 3 bases at V and 10 bases at J, with 7 bases in the middle. This CDR3 region has 11 residues. Germline assignment: CDR1 LNHDA and CDR2 SQIVND (reference sequence). The CDR3 loop is CASSIGWEQFF. As DNA, the CDR3 is TGTGCCAGTAGTATCGGGTGGGAGCAGTTCTTC. The whole variable domain, remainder taken from reference TRBV19 and TRBJ2-1, is DGGITQSPKYLFRKEGQNVTLSCEQNLNHDAMYWYRQDPGQGLRLIYYSQIVNDFQKGDIAEGYSVSREKKESFPLTVTSAQKNPTAFYLCASSIGWEQFFGPGTRLTVL.

The chain combines TRBV6-4 with TRBJ2-1; D possibly corresponds to TRBD1 (7 bases). The germline V and J ends were trimmed by 5 bases and 9 bases, with 17 bases remaining between them. The V gene's germline CDR1 is MRHNA and CDR2 SNTAGT. The CDR3 consists of 14 residues. CDR3 DNA: TGTGCCAGCAGTAGTGAGGCCCAGGGGGGTGAGCAGTTCTTC. It encodes CASSSEAQGGEQFF.

The chain is built from TRBV7-3 and TRBJ2-2; D may be TRBD2 (6 bases). The V gene's germline CDR1 is SGHTA and CDR2 FQGTGA. The CDR3 runs to 15 residues. Trimming removed 5 bases at V and 7 bases at J, with 17 bases between. The CDR3 region is CASSAGTALVGELFF. CDR3 coding DNA: TGTGCCAGCAGCGCCGGGACTGCCCTCGTCGGGGAGCTGTTTTTT.

This chain joins TRBV4-3 and TRBJ2-4, with 12 bases fitting TRBD2. CDR1 is LGHNA, CDR2 YSLEER, per germline. The CDR3 sequence is 17 residues long. Trimming took 1 base from V and 7 from J; bases not matched to a gene: 8. CDR3 loop: CASSQGTSGGPGNIQYF. The DNA of the CDR3 is TGCGCCAGCAGCCAAGGAACTAGCGGGGGGCCAGGGAACATTCAGTACTTC.

The chain employs TRBV9 and TRBJ2-6, with 7 bases lining up with TRBD1. The germline gives CDR1 SGDLS, CDR2 YYNGEE. The CDR3 covers 17 residues. Trimming removed 1 base from V and 0 bases from J; junction bases left unmatched: 4. The CDR3 coding sequence is TGTGCCAGCAGCGTATGGGGGACAGTCTCTGGGGCCAACGTCCTGACTTTC. Translation: CASSVWGTVSGANVLTF.

The rearrangement joins TRBV7-2 to TRBJ2-1; perhaps TRBD2 as D (7 bases). V was shortened by 5 bases and J by 7 bases, with 15 bases between the two germline ends. CDR1 SGHTA and CDR2 FQGNSA come from the germline V gene. This CDR3 region has 14 residues. CDR3 loop: CASSPGGGANEQFF. The CDR3 nucleotides are TGTGCCAGCAGCCCAGGAGGGGGGGCGAATGAGCAGTTCTTC.

The genes are TRBV28 and TRBJ2-7; TRBD1 is a possible D gene (6 bases). This CDR3 comprises 15 residues. Between the trimmed V and J ends, which lost 2 bases and 0 bases, there was a span of 11 bases. Germline V lookup: CDR1 MDHEN, CDR2 SYDVKM. The CDR3 DNA sequence: TGTGCCAGCAGTTTAAAAACAGGGATCTCCTACGAGCAGTACTTC. Amino acids: CASSLKTGISYEQYF.

The chain combines TRBV9 with TRBJ1-3; D gene unclear. The germline V gene encodes CDR1 SGDLS and CDR2 YYNGEE. This CDR3 has 14 residues. The V end lost 0 bases, the J end lost 1 base, and 5 bases lay between the germline ends. The CDR3 sequence: CASSVGDSGNTIYF. The DNA of the CDR3 is TGTGCCAGCAGCGTAGGAGATTCTGGAAACACCATATATTTT.

This clone is deemed hyperexpanded (1% or more). The chain couples TRBV2 to TRBJ2-1; unclear D gene. Per germline, CDR1 SNHLY and CDR2 FYNNEI. The CDR3 runs 11 residues. Trimming cost V 3 bases and J 8 bases, with 5 bases left between them. CDR3 DNA: TGTGCCAGCAGTGAGGCCGATGAGCAGTTCTTC. Translation gives CASSEADEQFF.

The chain employs TRBV2 and TRBJ1-5; no clear D. The CDR3 runs to 12 residues. The V gene's germline CDR1 is SNHLY and CDR2 FYNNEI. Trimming cost V 7 bases and J 4 bases, with 8 bases left between them. The CDR3 region has the DNA TGTGCCAGCAATAAGGTTAATCAGCCCCAGCATTTT. It yields the protein CASNKVNQPQHF.

The chain joins TRBV19 to TRBJ2-7, with 9 bases lining up with TRBD2. The CDR3 extends over 17 amino acids. Germline V gene lookup returns CDR1 LNHDA and CDR2 SQIVND (reference sequence). Trimming cost V 7 bases and J 7 bases; bases outside gene matches: 20. The DNA for the CDR3 is TGTGCCAGTACCCTCCCCCGACTAGCGGATTATCTACGAGAGCAGTACTTC. It specifies CASTLPRLADYLREQYF.

By sample fraction, this clone is medium-sized (0.01 to 0.1%). This chain connects TRBV19 to TRBJ2-7, with 8 bases identical to TRBD1. This CDR3 region has 17 residues. V trimming: 5 bases; J trimming: 7 bases; junction bases outside the gene matches: 19. Germline V gene lookup returns CDR1 LNHDA and CDR2 SQIVND (reference sequence). DNA for the CDR3: TGTGCCAGTAGTTCCGTCCACTCCGGGACAGGCGGTCGGGAGCAGTACTTC. Its protein product is CASSSVHSGTGGREQYF.

The table lists this clone with a count of one. The rearrangement links TRBV5-6 to TRBJ2-3, with 7 nucleotides matching TRBD1. The CDR3 is 13 amino acids. Germline values: CDR1 SGHDT, CDR2 YYEEEE. V shed 4 bases and J 4 bases; nucleotides not matched to a gene: 3. The CDR3: CASSGTAPDTQYF. Written as DNA, the CDR3 is TGTGCCAGCAGCGGGACAGCCCCAGATACGCAGTATTTT. The variable domain in full, with the rest retrieved from reference TRBV5-6 and TRBJ2-3, is DAGVTQSPTHLIKTRGQQVTLRCSPKSGHDTVSWYQQALGQGPQFIFQYYEEEERQRGNFPDRFSGHQFPNYSSELNVNALLLGDSALYLCASSGTAPDTQYFGPGTRLTVL.

This clone is judged medium-sized. The rearrangement links TRBV7-9 to TRBJ1-1, with D uncertain. Per the germline V gene, CDR1 is SEHNR and CDR2 is FQNEAQ (reference sequence). V shed 5 bases and J shed 6 bases, with 10 bases lying between them. This CDR3 spans 12 amino acids. This CDR3 is CASSPRAAEAFF. In DNA form, the CDR3 reads TGTGCCAGCAGCCCAAGGGCGGCTGAAGCTTTCTTT. Full variable domain (remainder filled in from reference TRBV7-9 and TRBJ1-1): DTGVSQNPRHKITKRGQNVTFRCDPISEHNRLYWYRQTLGQGPEFLTYFQNEAQLEKSRLLSDRFSAERPKGSFSTLEIQRTEQGDSAMYLCASSPRAAEAFFGQGTRLTVV.